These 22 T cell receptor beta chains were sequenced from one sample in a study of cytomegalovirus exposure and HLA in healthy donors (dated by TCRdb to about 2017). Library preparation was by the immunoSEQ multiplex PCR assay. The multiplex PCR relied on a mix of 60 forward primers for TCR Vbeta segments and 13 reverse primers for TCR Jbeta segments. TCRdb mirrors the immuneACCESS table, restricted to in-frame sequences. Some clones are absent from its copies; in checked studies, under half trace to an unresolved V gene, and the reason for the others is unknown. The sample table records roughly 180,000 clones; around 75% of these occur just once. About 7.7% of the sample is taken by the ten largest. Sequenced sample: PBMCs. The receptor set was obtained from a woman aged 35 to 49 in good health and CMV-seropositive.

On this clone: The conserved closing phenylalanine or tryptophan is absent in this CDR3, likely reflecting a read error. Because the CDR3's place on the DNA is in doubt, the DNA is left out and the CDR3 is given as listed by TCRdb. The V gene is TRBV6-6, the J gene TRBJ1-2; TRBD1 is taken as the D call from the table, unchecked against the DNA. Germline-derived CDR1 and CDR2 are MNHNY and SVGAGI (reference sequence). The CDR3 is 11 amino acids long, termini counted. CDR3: CASSHRDRRDI.

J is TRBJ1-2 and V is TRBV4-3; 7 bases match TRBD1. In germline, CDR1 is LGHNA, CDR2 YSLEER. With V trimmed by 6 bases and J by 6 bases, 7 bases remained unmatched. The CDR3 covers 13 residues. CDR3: CASRLDRVDGYTF. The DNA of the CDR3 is TGCGCCAGCAGACTCGACAGGGTAGATGGCTACACCTTC.

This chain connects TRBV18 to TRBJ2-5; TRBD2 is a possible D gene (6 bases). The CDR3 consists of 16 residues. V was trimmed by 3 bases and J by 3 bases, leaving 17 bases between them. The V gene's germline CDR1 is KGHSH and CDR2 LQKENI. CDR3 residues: CASSPWEADREETQYF. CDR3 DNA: TGTGCCAGCTCACCGTGGGAGGCCGACCGGGAAGAGACCCAGTACTTC.

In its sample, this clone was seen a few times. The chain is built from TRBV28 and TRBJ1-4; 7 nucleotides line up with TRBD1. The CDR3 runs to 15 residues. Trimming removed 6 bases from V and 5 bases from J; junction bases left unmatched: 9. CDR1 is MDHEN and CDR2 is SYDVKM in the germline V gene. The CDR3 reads CASSQGQALNEKLFF. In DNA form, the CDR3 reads TGTGCCAGCAGCCAAGGACAGGCACTGAATGAAAAACTGTTTTTT. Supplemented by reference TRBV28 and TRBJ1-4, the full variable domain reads DVKVTQSSRYLVKRTGEKVFLECVQDMDHENMFWYRQDPGLGLRLIYFSYDVKMKEKGDIPEGYSVSREKKERFSLILESASTNQTSMYLCASSQGQALNEKLFFGSGTQLSVL.

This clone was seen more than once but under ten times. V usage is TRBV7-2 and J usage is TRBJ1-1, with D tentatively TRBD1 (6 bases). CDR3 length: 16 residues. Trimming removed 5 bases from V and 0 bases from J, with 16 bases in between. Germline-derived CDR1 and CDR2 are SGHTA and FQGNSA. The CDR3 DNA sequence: TGTGCCAGCAGCCCAAGTGGGGGGGGCATGAACACTGAAGCTTTCTTT. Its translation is CASSPSGGGMNTEAFF.

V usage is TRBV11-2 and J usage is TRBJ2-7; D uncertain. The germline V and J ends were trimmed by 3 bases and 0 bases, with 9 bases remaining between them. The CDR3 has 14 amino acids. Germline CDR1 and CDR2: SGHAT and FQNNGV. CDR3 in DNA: TGTGCCAGCAGCTTGAGCGCAACCTCCTACGAGCAGTACTTC. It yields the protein CASSLSATSYEQYF.

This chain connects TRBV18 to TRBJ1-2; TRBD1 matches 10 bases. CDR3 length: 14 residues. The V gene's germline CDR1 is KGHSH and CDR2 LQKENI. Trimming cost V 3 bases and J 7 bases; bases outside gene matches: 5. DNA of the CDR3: TGTGCCAGCTCACCGACGAGGGACAGGGGTGGCTACACCTTC. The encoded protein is CASSPTRDRGGYTF.

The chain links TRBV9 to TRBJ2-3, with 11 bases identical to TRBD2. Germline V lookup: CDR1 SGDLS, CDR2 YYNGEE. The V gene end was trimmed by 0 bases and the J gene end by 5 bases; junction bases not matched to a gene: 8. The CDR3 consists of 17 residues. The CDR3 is CASSVGPRLAGQDTQYF. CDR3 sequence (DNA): TGTGCCAGCAGCGTAGGTCCCCGACTAGCGGGGCAAGATACGCAGTATTTT.

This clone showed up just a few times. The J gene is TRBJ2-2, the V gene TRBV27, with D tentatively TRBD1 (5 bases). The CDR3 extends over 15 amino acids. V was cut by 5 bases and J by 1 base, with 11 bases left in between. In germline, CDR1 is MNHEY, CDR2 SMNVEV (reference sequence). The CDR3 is CASSGWGLNTGELFF. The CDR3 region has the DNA TGTGCCAGCAGTGGCTGGGGCCTGAACACCGGGGAGCTGTTTTTT.

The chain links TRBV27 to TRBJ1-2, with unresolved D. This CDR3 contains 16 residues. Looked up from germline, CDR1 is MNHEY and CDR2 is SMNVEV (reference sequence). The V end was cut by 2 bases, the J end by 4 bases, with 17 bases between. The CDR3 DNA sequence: TGTGCCAGCAGTTTAAACGGACTCAATGGCATCTATGGCTACACCTTC. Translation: CASSLNGLNGIYGYTF.

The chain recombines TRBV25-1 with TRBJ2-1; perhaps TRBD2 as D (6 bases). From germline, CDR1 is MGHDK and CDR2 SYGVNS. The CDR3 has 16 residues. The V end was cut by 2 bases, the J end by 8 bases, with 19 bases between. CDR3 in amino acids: CASSEIGGAHLYEQFF. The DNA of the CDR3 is TGTGCCAGCAGTGAAATAGGCGGGGCCCATTTATATGAGCAGTTCTTC.

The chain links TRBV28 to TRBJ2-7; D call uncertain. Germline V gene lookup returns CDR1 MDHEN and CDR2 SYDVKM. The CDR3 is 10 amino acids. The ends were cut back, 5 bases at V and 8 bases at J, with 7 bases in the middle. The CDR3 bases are TGTGCCAGCAGTAAACTCCAGCAGTACTTC. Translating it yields CASSKLQQYF.

This CDR3 is CASSTQHTVWDRHTDTQYF. The CDR3 region has the DNA TGTGCCAGCAGCACACAACATACTGTCTGGGACAGACACACAGATACGCAGTATTTT. The chain links TRBV21-1 to TRBJ2-3; the DNA was not used to check the table's D call, TRBD1. TRBV21-1 is given as a pseudogene. The CDR3 is 19 residues long.

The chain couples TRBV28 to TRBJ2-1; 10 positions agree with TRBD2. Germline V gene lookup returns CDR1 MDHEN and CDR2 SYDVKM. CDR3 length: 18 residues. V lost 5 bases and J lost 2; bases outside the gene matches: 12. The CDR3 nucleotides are TGTGCCAGCAGTGGCCAACTCCCAACTAGCGGGACCTACAATGAGCAGTTCTTC. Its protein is CASSGQLPTSGTYNEQFF.

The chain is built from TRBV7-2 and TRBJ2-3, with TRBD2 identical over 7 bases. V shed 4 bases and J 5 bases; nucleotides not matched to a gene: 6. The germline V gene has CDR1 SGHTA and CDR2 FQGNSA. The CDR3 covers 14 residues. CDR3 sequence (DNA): TGTGCCAGCAGCTGGACTAGTTATGTAGATACGCAGTATTTT. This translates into CASSWTSYVDTQYF.

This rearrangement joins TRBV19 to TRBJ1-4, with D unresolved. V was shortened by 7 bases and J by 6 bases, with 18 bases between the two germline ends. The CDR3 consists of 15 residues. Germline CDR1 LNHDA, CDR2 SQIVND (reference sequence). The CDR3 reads CASTPSRRRYEKLFF. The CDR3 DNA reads TGTGCCAGTACTCCCAGCCGACGGAGGTATGAAAAACTGTTTTTT. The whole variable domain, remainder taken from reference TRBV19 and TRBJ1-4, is DGGITQSPKYLFRKEGQNVTLSCEQNLNHDAMYWYRQDPGQGLRLIYYSQIVNDFQKGDIAEGYSVSREKKESFPLTVTSAQKNPTAFYLCASTPSRRRYEKLFFGSGTQLSVL.

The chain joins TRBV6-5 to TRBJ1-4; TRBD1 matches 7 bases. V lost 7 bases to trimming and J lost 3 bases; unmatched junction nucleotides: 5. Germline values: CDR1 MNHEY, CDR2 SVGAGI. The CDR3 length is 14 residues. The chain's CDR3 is CASTVDRANEKLFF. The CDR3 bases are TGTGCCAGCACCGTTGACAGGGCTAATGAAAAACTGTTTTTT.

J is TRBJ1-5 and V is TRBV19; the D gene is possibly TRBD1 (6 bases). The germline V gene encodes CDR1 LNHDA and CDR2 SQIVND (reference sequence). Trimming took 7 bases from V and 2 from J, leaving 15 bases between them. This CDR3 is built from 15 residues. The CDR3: CASKTDRSRNQPQHF. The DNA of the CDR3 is TGTGCCAGTAAAACTGACAGGTCCCGCAATCAGCCCCAGCATTTT.

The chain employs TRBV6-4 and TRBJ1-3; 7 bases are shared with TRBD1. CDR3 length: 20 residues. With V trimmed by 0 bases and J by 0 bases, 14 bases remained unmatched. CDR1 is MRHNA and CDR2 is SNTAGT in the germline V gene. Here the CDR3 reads CASSDSKEQGKSSSGNTIYF. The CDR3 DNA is TGTGCCAGCAGTGACTCGAAGGAACAGGGGAAATCCTCCTCTGGAAACACCATATATTTT.

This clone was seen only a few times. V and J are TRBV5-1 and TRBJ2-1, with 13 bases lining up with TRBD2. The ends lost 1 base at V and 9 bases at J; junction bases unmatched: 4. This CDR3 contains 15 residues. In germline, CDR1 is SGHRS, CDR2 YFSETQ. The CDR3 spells CASSLTSGRGSEQFF. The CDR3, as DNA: TGCGCCAGCAGCTTGACTAGCGGGAGGGGTAGTGAGCAGTTCTTC.

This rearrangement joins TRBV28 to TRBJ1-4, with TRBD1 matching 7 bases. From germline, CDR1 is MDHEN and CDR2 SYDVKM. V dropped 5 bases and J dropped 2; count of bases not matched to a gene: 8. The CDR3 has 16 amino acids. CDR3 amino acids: CASSRQGRSTNEKLFF. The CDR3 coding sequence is TGTGCCAGCAGTCGACAGGGAAGGTCGACTAATGAAAAACTGTTTTTT.

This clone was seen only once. CDR3 sequence reads: CASSMGPGELFF. The CDR3 nucleotides are TGTGCCAGTAGTATGGGGCCCGGGGAGCTGTTTTTT. This chain connects TRBV19 to TRBJ2-2, with D possibly matching TRBD1 (5 bases). V was clipped by 3 bases and J by 6 bases, with 5 bases between them. The CDR3 length is 12 residues. Germline V lookup: CDR1 LNHDA, CDR2 SQIVND (reference sequence).